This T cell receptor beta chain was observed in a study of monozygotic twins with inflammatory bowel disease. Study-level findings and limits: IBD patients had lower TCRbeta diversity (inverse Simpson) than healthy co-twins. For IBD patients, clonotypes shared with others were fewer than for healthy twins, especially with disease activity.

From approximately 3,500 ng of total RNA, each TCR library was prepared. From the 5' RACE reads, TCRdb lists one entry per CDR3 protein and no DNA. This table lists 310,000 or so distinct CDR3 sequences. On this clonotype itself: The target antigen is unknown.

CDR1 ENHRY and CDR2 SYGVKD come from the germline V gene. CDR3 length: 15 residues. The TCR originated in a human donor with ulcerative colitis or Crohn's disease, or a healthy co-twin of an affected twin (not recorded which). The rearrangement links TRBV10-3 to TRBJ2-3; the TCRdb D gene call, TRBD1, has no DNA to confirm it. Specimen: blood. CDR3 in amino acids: CAISDVRGGADTQYF.